The present TCR beta chain was sequenced within a study of cytomegalovirus exposure and HLA in healthy donors. PCR primers comprised 60 Vbeta and 13 Jbeta primers. Measured with immunoSEQ multiplex PCR; TCRdb has only the in-frame clones, and not every one. The sample has some 150,000 clones; around 73% are singletons. Deletions cut 3 bases from V and 5 bases from J, with 9 bases between. CDR1 SGHKS and CDR2 YYEKEE come from the germline V gene (reference sequence). This CDR3 region has 12 residues. With respect to this clone: Its antigen remains unknown.

General study points: Across donors, presence/absence analyses took sequencing depth to be roughly uniform.

The gene calls are TRBV5-5 and TRBJ2-7; perhaps TRBD1 as D (5 bases). The TCR originated in a female donor in good health and CMV-seronegative. Sequenced sample: PBMCs. Here the CDR3 reads CASSSKQDEQYF. The DNA of the CDR3 is TGTGCCAGCAGCTCCAAACAGGACGAGCAGTACTTC. The entire variable domain, with the rest obtained from reference TRBV5-5 and TRBJ2-7, is as follows: DAGVTQSPTHLIKTRGQQVTLRCSPISGHKSVSWYQQVLGQGPQFIFQYYEKEERGRGNFPDRFSARQFPNYSSELNVNALLLGDSALYLCASSSKQDEQYFGPGTRLTVT.